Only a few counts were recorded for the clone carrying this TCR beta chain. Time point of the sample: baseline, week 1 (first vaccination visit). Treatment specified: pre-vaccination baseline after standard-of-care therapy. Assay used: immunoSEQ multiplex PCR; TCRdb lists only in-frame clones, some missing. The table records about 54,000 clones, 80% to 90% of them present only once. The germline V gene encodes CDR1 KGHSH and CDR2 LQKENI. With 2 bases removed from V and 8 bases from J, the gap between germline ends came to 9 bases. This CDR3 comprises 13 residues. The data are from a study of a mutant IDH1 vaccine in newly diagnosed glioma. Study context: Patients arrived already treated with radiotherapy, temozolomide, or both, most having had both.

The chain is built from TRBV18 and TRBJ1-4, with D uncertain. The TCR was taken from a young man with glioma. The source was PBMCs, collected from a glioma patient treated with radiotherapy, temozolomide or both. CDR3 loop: CASSPGPGEKLFF. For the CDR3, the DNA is TGTGCCAGCTCACCAGGGCCGGGGGAAAAACTGTTTTTT.